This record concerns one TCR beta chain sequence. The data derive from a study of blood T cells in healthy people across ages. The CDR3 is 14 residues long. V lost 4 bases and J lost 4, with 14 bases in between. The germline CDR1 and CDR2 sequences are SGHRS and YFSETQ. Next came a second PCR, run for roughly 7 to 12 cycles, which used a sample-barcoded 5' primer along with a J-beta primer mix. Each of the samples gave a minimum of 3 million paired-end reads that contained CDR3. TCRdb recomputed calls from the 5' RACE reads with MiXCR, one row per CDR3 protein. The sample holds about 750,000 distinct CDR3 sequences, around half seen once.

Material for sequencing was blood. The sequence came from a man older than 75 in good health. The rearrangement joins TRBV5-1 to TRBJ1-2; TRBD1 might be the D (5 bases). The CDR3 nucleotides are TGCGCCAGCAGCGGGGGAACTCCCGTCTATGGCTACACCTTC. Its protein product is CASSGGTPVYGYTF.